Presented here are 27 T cell receptor beta chains from one specimen sequenced in a study of technical replicates of blood from a few donors. Generated by immunoSEQ multiplex PCR, the TCRdb table keeps only in-frame clones and is missing some. The table records more than 65,000 clones, roughly 94% of them present only once. The sequencing input was T cells isolated from PBMCs. These receptors originate from a human donor in good health.

The V gene is TRBV6-1, the J gene TRBJ2-7; the D gene is possibly TRBD1 (5 bases). The CDR3 extends over 13 amino acids. With 4 bases removed from V and 2 bases from J, the gap between germline ends came to 9 bases. Germline V gene lookup returns CDR1 MNHNS and CDR2 SASEGT. CDR3 loop: CASSAREPYEQYF. The CDR3, as DNA: TGTGCCAGCAGTGCCAGGGAACCCTACGAGCAGTACTTC.

This clone appeared once. The CDR3 sequence: CSDLTSGGSYEQYF. CDR3 nucleotides: TGCAGCGACCTCACTAGCGGGGGCTCCTACGAGCAGTACTTC. The chain couples TRBV29-1 to TRBJ2-5, with 11 bases fitting TRBD2. Near its end, the DNA agrees better with TRBJ2-7, so the J call may be wrong. Germline assignment: CDR1 SQVTM and CDR2 ANQGSEA. The CDR3 loop spans 14 amino acids.

V usage is TRBV6-1 and J usage is TRBJ2-1; D might be TRBD2 (7 bases). The CDR3 totals 14 residues. From germline, CDR1 is MNHNS and CDR2 SASEGT. V lost 2 bases and J 7 bases, leaving 12 bases between the germline ends. The CDR3 is CASSETGGMNEQFF. As DNA, the CDR3 is TGTGCCAGCAGTGAAACGGGGGGCATGAATGAGCAGTTCTTC.

As DNA, the CDR3 is TGTGCCAGCAGCACCGAGGGTCCCCACTACGAGCAGTACTTC. It yields the protein CASSTEGPHYEQYF. The chain joins TRBV9 to TRBJ2-7, with D possibly matching TRBD2 (5 bases). Germline V gene lookup returns CDR1 SGDLS and CDR2 YYNGEE. Trimming removed 4 bases at V and 3 bases at J, with 14 bases between. The CDR3 is 14 amino acids.

This clone was observed a single time. CDR3 sequence: CASSLKSGTEAFF. In nucleotides, the CDR3 is TGTGCCAGCAGCCTAAAATCAGGGACTGAAGCTTTCTTT. This rearrangement joins TRBV7-9 to TRBJ1-1; TRBD1 might be the D (5 bases). V was cut by 5 bases and J by 5 bases, with 12 bases left in between. The CDR3 runs 13 residues. The V gene's germline CDR1 is SEHNR and CDR2 FQNEAQ (reference sequence).

The chain has TRBV27 and TRBJ2-7, with 8 bases identical to TRBD1. Per the germline V gene, CDR1 is MNHEY and CDR2 is SMNVEV (reference sequence). J was trimmed by 6 bases and V by 8 bases; bases with no gene match: 12. The CDR3 spans 14 residues. Written as DNA, the CDR3 is TGTGCCAGCGCTATGCAGGGGGCGAAAGGCGAGCAGTACTTC. It is translated as CASAMQGAKGEQYF.

The V call is TRBV2, the J call TRBJ2-3; the D gene is possibly TRBD1 (6 bases). This CDR3 comprises 14 residues. With 4 bases removed from V and 4 bases from J, the gap between germline ends came to 12 bases. CDR1 and CDR2 (germline): SNHLY, FYNNEI. CDR3 region: CASSGISGADTQYF. The CDR3 DNA reads as TGTGCCAGCAGTGGAATATCAGGGGCAGATACGCAGTATTTT.

J is TRBJ1-3 and V is TRBV15; 8 nucleotides match TRBD1. The CDR3 extends over 16 amino acids. V was clipped by 1 base and J by 0 bases; unmatched bases: 2. Per germline, CDR1 LNHNV and CDR2 YYDKDF (reference sequence). The CDR3 region is CATSRGTGGSGNTIYF. The CDR3 region has the DNA TGTGCCACCAGCAGAGGCACAGGGGGCTCTGGAAACACCATATATTTT.

The chain carries TRBV7-2 and TRBJ1-2, with a possible D match to TRBD1 (6 bases). V shed 3 bases and J shed 6 bases, with 17 bases lying between them. Germline lookup yields CDR1 SGHTA and CDR2 FQGNSA. This CDR3 contains 15 residues. The CDR3 sequence is CASSFAIGGLDGYTF. The CDR3 DNA reads as TGTGCCAGCAGCTTCGCTATAGGGGGATTGGATGGCTACACCTTC.

V and J are TRBV19 and TRBJ2-1; D unresolved. This CDR3 comprises 14 residues. V dropped 3 bases and J dropped 8 bases, with 14 bases sitting between them. Germline V gene lookup returns CDR1 LNHDA and CDR2 SQIVND (reference sequence). The CDR3 spells CASSISPAWDEQFF. The CDR3 DNA reads TGTGCCAGTAGTATCTCCCCAGCGTGGGATGAGCAGTTCTTC.

V is TRBV21-1 and J is TRBJ2-5; the DNA was not used to check the table's D call, TRBD2. TRBV21-1 is described as a pseudogene. The CDR3 runs to 15 residues. The DNA of the CDR3 is TGTGCCAGCATCCCGGACAAGGGGGGGCGGGAGACCCAGTACTTC. Translation gives CASIPDKGGRETQYF.

This chain links TRBV5-1 with TRBJ2-7; 7 nucleotides line up with TRBD1. Germline CDR1 is SGHRS and CDR2 is YFSETQ. V was clipped by 1 base and J by 5 bases; unmatched bases: 3. This CDR3 region has 13 residues. The CDR3 sequence: CASSLRQGHEQYF. CDR3 nucleotide sequence: TGCGCCAGCAGCTTGAGACAGGGCCACGAGCAGTACTTC.

This clone was found once. The chain couples TRBV29-1 to TRBJ2-7; 9 positions agree with TRBD1. The CDR3 runs 13 residues. The ends lost 0 bases at V and 4 bases at J; junction bases unmatched: 1. Germline V lookup: CDR1 SQVTM, CDR2 ANQGSEA. As DNA, the CDR3 is TGCAGCGTTGAAGAGACAGGGGGTTACGAGCAGTACTTC. This sequence encodes CSVEETGGYEQYF.

The rearrangement uses TRBV6-4 and TRBJ2-3; 9 bases align to TRBD2. Germline lookup yields CDR1 MRHNA and CDR2 SNTAGT. The CDR3 sequence is 16 residues long. J lost 4 bases, V lost 3 bases, and 8 bases had no gene match. CDR3 protein: CASSDRPAGGSDTQYF. The DNA for the CDR3 is TGTGCCAGCAGTGATCGACCAGCGGGAGGTTCAGATACGCAGTATTTT.

The gene calls are TRBV5-1 and TRBJ2-7; a possible D gene is TRBD2 (5 bases). The CDR3 runs to 16 residues. The germline V and J ends were trimmed by 4 bases and 5 bases, with 22 bases remaining between them. CDR1 SGHRS and CDR2 YFSETQ come from the germline V gene. CDR3 nucleotide sequence: TGCGCCAGCAGCCTCCGACCGGGAAACCTCGAGGACGAGCAGTACTTC. Its translation: CASSLRPGNLEDEQYF.

The chain uses TRBV19 and TRBJ2-3, with a possible D match to TRBD2 (5 bases). The CDR3 sequence is 15 residues long. Trimming took 0 bases from V and 1 from J, leaving 8 bases between them. CDR1 and CDR2 (germline): LNHDA, SQIVND (reference sequence). The CDR3 bases are TGTGCCAGTAGTATAGATGGGCGGGGCACAGATACGCAGTATTTT. It codes for CASSIDGRGTDTQYF. The full variable domain, its missing parts supplied by reference TRBV19 and TRBJ2-3, is DGGITQSPKYLFRKEGQNVTLSCEQNLNHDAMYWYRQDPGQGLRLIYYSQIVNDFQKGDIAEGYSVSREKKESFPLTVTSAQKNPTAFYLCASSIDGRGTDTQYFGPGTRLTVL.

The J gene is TRBJ2-7, the V gene TRBV7-9; 7 positions agree with TRBD1. CDR3 length: 14 residues. CDR1 and CDR2 (germline): SEHNR, FQNEAQ (reference sequence). J gave up 3 bases and V 3 bases, and 5 bases lay outside the gene matches. The CDR3 spells CASSFIRDSYEQYF. Written as DNA, the CDR3 is TGTGCCAGCAGCTTTATCCGGGACAGCTACGAGCAGTACTTC.

This chain links TRBV7-8 with TRBJ1-2; TRBD1 matches 7 bases. Per the germline V gene, CDR1 is SGHVS and CDR2 is FQNEAQ. This CDR3 comprises 15 residues. Trimming at V came to 4 bases and at J to 5 bases, leaving 10 bases not matched to a gene. Written as DNA, the CDR3 is TGTGCCAGCAGCTCAGGACAGGTTTTGGTTTATGGCTACACCTTC. This encodes CASSSGQVLVYGYTF. Full variable domain (missing parts from reference TRBV7-8 and TRBJ1-2): GAGVSQSPRYKVAKRGQDVALRCDPISGHVSLFWYQQALGQGPEFLTYFQNEAQLDKSGLPSDRFFAERPEGSVSTLKIQRTQQEDSAVYLCASSSGQVLVYGYTFGSGTRLTVV.

The chain joins TRBV12-5 to TRBJ1-5, with TRBD1 matching 7 bases. Looked up from germline, CDR1 is LGHNT and CDR2 is FRNRAP. The CDR3 is made up of 17 amino acids. Germline trimming cut 0 bases from V and 0 bases from J; bases unmatched to any gene: 5. The CDR3 bases are TGTGCTAGTGGTTTGGTACTTGGACAGGTTAGCAATCAGCCCCAGCATTTT. It is translated as CASGLVLGQVSNQPQHF.

For the CDR3, the DNA is TGCGCCAGCAGCTCTGGGGAGTGGACTGGAAACACCATATATTTT. It codes for CASSSGEWTGNTIYF. V and J are TRBV5-1 and TRBJ1-3; no definite D call. Germline CDR1 and CDR2: SGHRS and YFSETQ. The CDR3 totals 15 residues. V was pared by 3 bases and J by 2 bases, with 12 bases between. Drawing the rest from reference TRBV5-1 and TRBJ1-3, the complete variable domain is KAGVTQTPRYLIKTRGQQVTLSCSPISGHRSVSWYQQTPGQGLQFLFEYFSETQRNKGNFPGRFSGRQFSNSRSEMNVSTLELGDSALYLCASSSGEWTGNTIYFGEGSWLTVV.

The chain links TRBV27 to TRBJ2-1; 8 bases align to TRBD2. Germline-derived CDR1 and CDR2 are MNHEY and SMNVEV (reference sequence). V lost 8 bases, J lost 10 bases, and 19 bases stayed unmatched. This CDR3 has 16 residues. In nucleotides, the CDR3 is TGTGCCAGCTCGAAGGGGTCGTGGGAACTAGCGGACGAGCAGTTCTTC. Translation gives CASSKGSWELADEQFF.

This clone was picked up one time. This chain links TRBV28 with TRBJ1-3; 7 bases match TRBD1. Germline CDR1 is MDHEN and CDR2 is SYDVKM. The V segment lost 3 bases and the J segment 0 bases; nucleotides outside the gene matches: 5. This CDR3 contains 16 residues. The CDR3 DNA sequence: TGTGCCAGCAGTTTTCGGACAGGTCGCTCTGGAAACACCATATATTTT. Its protein product is CASSFRTGRSGNTIYF.

The CDR3 here is CASSKTGNTEAFF. As DNA, the CDR3 is TGTGCCAGCAGTAAAACAGGGAACACTGAAGCTTTCTTT. The chain couples TRBV6-5 to TRBJ1-1, with a tentative D call TRBD1 (5 bases). V was clipped by 5 bases and J by 1 base, with 8 bases between them. The CDR3 runs 13 residues. Germline values: CDR1 MNHEY, CDR2 SVGAGI.

This clone has just one count. The chain recombines TRBV6-5 with TRBJ2-1, with 8 bases identical to TRBD1. Trimming took 2 bases from V and 8 from J; bases not matched to a gene: 5. CDR3 length: 14 amino acids. CDR1 and CDR2 (germline): MNHEY, SVGAGI. The CDR3 protein is CASSYGQGAYEQFF. CDR3 sequence (DNA): TGTGCCAGCAGTTACGGGCAGGGGGCCTATGAGCAGTTCTTC.

The rearrangement links TRBV9 to TRBJ2-3; maybe TRBD2 (5 bases). Germline V CDR1 and CDR2: SGDLS, YYNGEE. There are 13 residues in the CDR3. V dropped 4 bases and J dropped 3 bases, with 9 bases sitting between them. The CDR3 region has the DNA TGTGCCAGCAGCCCTAGCCCTACAGATACGCAGTATTTT. This sequence encodes CASSPSPTDTQYF.

CDR3 in DNA: TGTGCCAGCAGCCCTCGGGGGGAAAATCAGCCCCAGCATTTT. Amino acid sequence: CASSPRGENQPQHF. The rearrangement uses TRBV9 and TRBJ1-5; D may be TRBD1 (5 bases). Trimming shortened V by 4 bases and J by 4 bases, and 12 bases separated the two germline ends. Germline V gene lookup returns CDR1 SGDLS and CDR2 YYNGEE. CDR3 size: 14 residues.

This rearrangement joins TRBV13 to TRBJ2-1, with 8 nucleotides matching TRBD2. In germline, CDR1 is PRHDT, CDR2 FYEKMQ (reference sequence). The J segment lost 4 bases and the V segment lost 2 bases, leaving 4 bases of the junction unmatched. There are 15 residues in the CDR3. CDR3 loop: CASSLTSGGYNEQFF. The CDR3 nucleotides read TGTGCCAGCAGCTTAACCAGCGGGGGTTACAATGAGCAGTTCTTC.